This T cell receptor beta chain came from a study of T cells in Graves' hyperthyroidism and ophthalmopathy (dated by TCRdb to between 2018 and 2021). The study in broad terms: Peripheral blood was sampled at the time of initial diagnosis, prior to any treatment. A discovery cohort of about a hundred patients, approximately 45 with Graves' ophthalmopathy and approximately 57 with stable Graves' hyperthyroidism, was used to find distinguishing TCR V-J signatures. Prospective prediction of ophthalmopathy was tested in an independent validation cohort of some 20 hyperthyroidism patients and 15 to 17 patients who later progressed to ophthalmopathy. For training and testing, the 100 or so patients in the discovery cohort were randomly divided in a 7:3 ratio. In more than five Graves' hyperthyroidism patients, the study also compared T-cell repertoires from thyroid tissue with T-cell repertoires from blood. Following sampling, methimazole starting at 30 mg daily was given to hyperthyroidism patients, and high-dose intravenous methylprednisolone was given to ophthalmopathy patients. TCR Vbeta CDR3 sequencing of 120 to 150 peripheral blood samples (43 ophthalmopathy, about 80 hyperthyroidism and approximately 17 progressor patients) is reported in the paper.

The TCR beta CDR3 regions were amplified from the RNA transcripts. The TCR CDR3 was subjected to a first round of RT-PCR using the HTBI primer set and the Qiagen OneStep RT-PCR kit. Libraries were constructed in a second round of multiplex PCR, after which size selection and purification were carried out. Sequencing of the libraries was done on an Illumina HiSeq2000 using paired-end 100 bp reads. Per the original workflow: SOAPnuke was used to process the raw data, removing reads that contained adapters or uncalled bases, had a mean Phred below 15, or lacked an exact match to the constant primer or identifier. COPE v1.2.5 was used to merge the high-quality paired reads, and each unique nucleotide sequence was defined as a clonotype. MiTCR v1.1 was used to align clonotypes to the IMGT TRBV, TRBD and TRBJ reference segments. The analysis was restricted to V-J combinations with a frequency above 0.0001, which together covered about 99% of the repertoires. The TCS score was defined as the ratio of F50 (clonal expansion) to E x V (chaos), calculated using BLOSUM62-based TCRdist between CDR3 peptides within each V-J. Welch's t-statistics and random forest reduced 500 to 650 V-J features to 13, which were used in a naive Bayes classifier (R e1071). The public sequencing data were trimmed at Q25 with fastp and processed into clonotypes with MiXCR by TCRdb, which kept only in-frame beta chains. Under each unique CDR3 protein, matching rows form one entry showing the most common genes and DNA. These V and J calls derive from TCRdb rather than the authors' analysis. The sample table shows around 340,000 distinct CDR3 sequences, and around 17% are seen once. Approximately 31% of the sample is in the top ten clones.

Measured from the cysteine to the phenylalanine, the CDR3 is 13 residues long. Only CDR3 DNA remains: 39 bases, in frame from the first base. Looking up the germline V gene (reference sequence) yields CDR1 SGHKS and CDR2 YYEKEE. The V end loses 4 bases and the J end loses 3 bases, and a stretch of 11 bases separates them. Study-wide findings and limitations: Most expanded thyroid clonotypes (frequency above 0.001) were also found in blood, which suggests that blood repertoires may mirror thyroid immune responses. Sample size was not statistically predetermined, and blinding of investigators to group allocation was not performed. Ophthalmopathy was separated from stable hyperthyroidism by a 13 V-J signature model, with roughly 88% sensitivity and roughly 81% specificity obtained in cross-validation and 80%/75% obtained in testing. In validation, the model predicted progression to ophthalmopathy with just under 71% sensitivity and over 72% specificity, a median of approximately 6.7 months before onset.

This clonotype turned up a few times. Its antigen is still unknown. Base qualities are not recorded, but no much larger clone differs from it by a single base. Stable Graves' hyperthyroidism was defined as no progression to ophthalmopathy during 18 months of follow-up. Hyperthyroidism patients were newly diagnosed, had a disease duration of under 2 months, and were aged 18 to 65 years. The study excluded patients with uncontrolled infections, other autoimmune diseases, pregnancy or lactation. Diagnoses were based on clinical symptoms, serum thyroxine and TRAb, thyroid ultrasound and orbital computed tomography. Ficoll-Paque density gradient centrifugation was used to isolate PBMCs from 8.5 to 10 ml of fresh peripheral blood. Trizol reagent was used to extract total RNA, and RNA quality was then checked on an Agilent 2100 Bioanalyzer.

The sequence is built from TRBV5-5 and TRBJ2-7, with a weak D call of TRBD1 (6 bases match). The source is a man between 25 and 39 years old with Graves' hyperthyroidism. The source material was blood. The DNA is TGTGCCAGCAGCCCGGGACACTACTACGAGCAGTACTTC. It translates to CASSPGHYYEQYF.